Below are 17 T cell receptor beta chains sequenced from a single sample in a study of CD8 T cells in Susac syndrome (dated by TCRdb to the late 2010s). The receptor library was made with the immunoSEQ multiplex PCR assay. RNA was extracted using the RNeasy kit, and roughly 0.5 to 1 microgram was reverse transcribed with random hexamers. TCRdb itself trimmed the public reads at Q25 with fastp, ran MiXCR and retained productive beta chains. Duplicate CDR3 protein sequences are folded into a single record with the most common DNA and genes. In all, the sample holds roughly 110,000 distinct CDR3 sequences, and around 94% of those were seen once. The top ten hold about 0.41% of the sample. The sample consisted of CD8+ T cells from PBMCs. All receptors come from a human donor with Susac syndrome.

The chain links TRBV7-6 to TRBJ2-1, with D perhaps matching TRBD2 (5 bases). CDR1 SGHVS and CDR2 FNYEAQ come from the germline V gene. Deletions cut 5 bases from V and 10 bases from J, with 12 bases between. There are 12 residues in the CDR3. The CDR3 DNA reads as TGTGCCAGCAGCCCCGGACTGGGAGAGCAGTTCTTC. Translation: CASSPGLGEQFF.

The chain uses TRBV6-5 and TRBJ2-2, with TRBD2 matching 8 bases. Looked up from germline, CDR1 is MNHEY and CDR2 is SVGAGI. This CDR3 is 15 amino acids long. With V trimmed by 6 bases and J by 3 bases, 6 bases remained unmatched. CDR3 protein: CASRPTSGYTGELFF. CDR3 nucleotides: TGTGCCAGCAGGCCAACTAGCGGCTACACCGGGGAGCTGTTTTTT.

The chain employs TRBV9 and TRBJ1-6, with 7 bases fitting TRBD1. The junction had 3 bases not matched to a gene; V was cut back by 5 bases and J by 1 base. This CDR3 comprises 15 residues. The germline V gene has CDR1 SGDLS and CDR2 YYNGEE. The DNA of the CDR3 is TGTGCCAGCAGTCAGGGGGGGTCCTATAATTCACCCCTCCACTTT. Translating it yields CASSQGGSYNSPLHF.

This clonotype was counted a single time. This chain links TRBV6-2 or TRBV6-3 with TRBJ1-1; D gene unclear. The CDR3 has 13 amino acids. Per the germline V gene, CDR1 is MNHEY and CDR2 is SVGEGT. Trimming took off 3 bases at V and 1 base at J, with 6 bases between the two ends. DNA for the CDR3: TGTGCCAGCAGTTATGGGAGGAACACTGAAGCTTTCTTT. It specifies CASSYGRNTEAFF.

The CDR3 loop reads CASSQDYGPEQYF. CDR3 DNA: TGTGCCAGCAGCCAAGATTATGGCCCGGAGCAGTACTTC. J is TRBJ2-7 and V is TRBV3-1, with D hard to call. The V gene's germline CDR1 is LGHDT and CDR2 YNNKEL (reference sequence). V was shortened by 0 bases and J by 7 bases, with 10 bases between the two germline ends. This CDR3 is 13 amino acids long.

This clonotype was counted once. V gene TRBV11-1 combines with J gene TRBJ2-3, with 8 bases that match TRBD1. CDR3 length: 13 amino acids. The germline V gene has CDR1 SGHAT and CDR2 FQDESV (reference sequence). Written as DNA, the CDR3 is TGTGCGGGGCGAGACAGGGGAACAGATACGCAGTATTTT. It codes for CAGRDRGTDTQYF. Based on the CDR3 plus reference TRBV11-1 and TRBJ2-3, the full variable domain is EAEVAQSPRYKITEKSQAVAFWCDPISGHATLYWYRQILGQGPELLVQFQDESVVDDSQLPKDRFSAERLKGVDSTLKIQPAELGDSAMYLCAGRDRGTDTQYFGPGTRLTVL.

This rearrangement joins TRBV5-1 to TRBJ2-1; 8 bases are shared with TRBD2. V was clipped by 0 bases and J by 0 bases; unmatched bases: 8. The CDR3 is 18 amino acids. Germline CDR1 reads SGHRS; CDR2 reads YFSETQ. In DNA, the CDR3 is TGCGCCAGCAGCTTGGCTACTAGCGGAGGACCCTCCTACAATGAGCAGTTCTTC. This translates into CASSLATSGGPSYNEQFF.

This chain joins TRBV3-1 and TRBJ2-5, with TRBD1 as a possible D gene (6 bases). This CDR3 is built from 13 residues. Trimming pared 4 bases from V and 3 bases from J, leaving 9 bases between. Looked up from germline, CDR1 is LGHDT and CDR2 is YNNKEL (reference sequence). Here the CDR3 DNA reads TGTGCCAGCAGCCCAGGGGACGAAGAGACCCAGTACTTC. This gives the protein CASSPGDEETQYF.

The rearrangement uses TRBV9 and TRBJ2-6; TRBD1 matches 7 bases. This CDR3 contains 16 residues. The ends lost 5 bases at V and 0 bases at J; junction bases unmatched: 5. The germline gives CDR1 SGDLS, CDR2 YYNGEE. CDR3 region: CASSAGTASGANVLTF. In DNA, the CDR3 is TGTGCCAGCAGTGCCGGGACAGCCTCTGGGGCCAACGTCCTGACTTTC.

V and J are TRBV20-1 and TRBJ2-7, with 11 bases identical to TRBD2. The germline gives CDR1 DFQATT, CDR2 SNEGSKA (reference sequence). The V gene end was trimmed by 5 bases and the J gene end by 4 bases; junction bases not matched to a gene: 7. This CDR3 contains 14 residues. As DNA, the CDR3 is TGCAGTGCTGCTCCGGGACTAGCGGCTTACGAGCAGTACTTC. This codes for CSAAPGLAAYEQYF.

This chain uses TRBV13 with TRBJ2-5; no firm D call. V was trimmed by 2 bases and J by 5 bases, leaving 6 bases between them. Germline loops: CDR1 PRHDT, CDR2 FYEKMQ (reference sequence). CDR3 length equals 12 residues. As DNA, the CDR3 is TGTGCCAGCAGCTTACGGTTGGAGACCCAGTACTTC. This translates into CASSLRLETQYF.

This clonotype has a single count. The chain recombines TRBV27 with TRBJ2-1; D remains ambiguous. Germline CDR1 and CDR2: MNHEY and SMNVEV (reference sequence). The length of the CDR3 is 12 residues. Trimming removed 5 bases from V and 5 bases from J, with 7 bases in between. CDR3 in DNA: TGTGCCAGCAGTACCCGGGACAATGAGCAGTTCTTC. This codes for CASSTRDNEQFF.

The J gene is TRBJ2-1, the V gene TRBV7-9; D is ambiguous. Trimming stripped 5 bases from V and 6 bases from J, with 11 bases between. Per the germline V gene, CDR1 is SEHNR and CDR2 is FQNEAQ (reference sequence). The CDR3 is made up of 13 amino acids. Here the CDR3 reads CASSHQERNEQFF. CDR3 DNA: TGTGCCAGCAGCCATCAAGAGCGCAATGAGCAGTTCTTC.

This chain joins TRBV11-2 and TRBJ2-7; a weak D match, TRBD2 (5 bases). Trimming left V 3 bases short and J 3 bases short, with 12 bases between. CDR1 and CDR2 (germline): SGHAT, FQNNGV. The CDR3 is 14 amino acids. The CDR3 spells CASSFGLAVYEQYF. The CDR3 DNA is TGTGCCAGCAGCTTTGGCCTAGCTGTCTACGAGCAGTACTTC.

This clonotype was observed once. The chain has TRBV11-1 and TRBJ2-3; 11 nucleotides align to TRBD2. V gave up 5 bases and J gave up 6 bases; unmatched junction bases: 22. Germline V lookup: CDR1 SGHAT, CDR2 FQDESV (reference sequence). This CDR3 is 20 amino acids long. The CDR3 nucleotides are TGTGCCAGCAGCACCTTACCCGGGCTAGCGGGGGGCCCCCAGAACGATACGCAGTATTTT. It codes for CASSTLPGLAGGPQNDTQYF.

V gene TRBV13 combines with J gene TRBJ1-5, with TRBD1 matching over 7 bases. Losses at the gene ends were 2 bases for V and 1 base for J; bases not matched to a gene: 2. This CDR3 contains 15 residues. The germline V gene has CDR1 PRHDT and CDR2 FYEKMQ (reference sequence). The CDR3 bases are TGTGCCAGCAGCTTAACAGGGGCCAGCAATCAGCCCCAGCATTTT. This sequence encodes CASSLTGASNQPQHF.

V usage is TRBV12-3 or TRBV12-4 and J usage is TRBJ1-2, with D perhaps matching TRBD1 (6 bases). This CDR3 is 13 amino acids long. Trimming cost V 7 bases and J 8 bases, with 17 bases left between them. CDR3 nucleotide sequence: TGTGCCAGCAACATACAGGGCAATGACGGCTACACCTTC. Encoded protein: CASNIQGNDGYTF.